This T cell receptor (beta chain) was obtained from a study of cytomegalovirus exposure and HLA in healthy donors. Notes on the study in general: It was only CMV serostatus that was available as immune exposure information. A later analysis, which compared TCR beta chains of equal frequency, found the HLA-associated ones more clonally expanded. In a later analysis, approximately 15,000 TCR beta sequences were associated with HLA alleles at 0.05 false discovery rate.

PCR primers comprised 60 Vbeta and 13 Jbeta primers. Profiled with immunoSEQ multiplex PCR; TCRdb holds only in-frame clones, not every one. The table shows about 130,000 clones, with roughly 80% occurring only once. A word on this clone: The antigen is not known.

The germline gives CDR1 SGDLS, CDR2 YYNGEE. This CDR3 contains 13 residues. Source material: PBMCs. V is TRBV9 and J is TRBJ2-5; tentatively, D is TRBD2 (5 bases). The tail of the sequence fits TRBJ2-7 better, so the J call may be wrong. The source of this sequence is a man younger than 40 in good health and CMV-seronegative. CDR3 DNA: TGTGCCAGCAGCGTAGAAACGGGGTCCGAGCAGTACTTC. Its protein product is CASSVETGSEQYF.